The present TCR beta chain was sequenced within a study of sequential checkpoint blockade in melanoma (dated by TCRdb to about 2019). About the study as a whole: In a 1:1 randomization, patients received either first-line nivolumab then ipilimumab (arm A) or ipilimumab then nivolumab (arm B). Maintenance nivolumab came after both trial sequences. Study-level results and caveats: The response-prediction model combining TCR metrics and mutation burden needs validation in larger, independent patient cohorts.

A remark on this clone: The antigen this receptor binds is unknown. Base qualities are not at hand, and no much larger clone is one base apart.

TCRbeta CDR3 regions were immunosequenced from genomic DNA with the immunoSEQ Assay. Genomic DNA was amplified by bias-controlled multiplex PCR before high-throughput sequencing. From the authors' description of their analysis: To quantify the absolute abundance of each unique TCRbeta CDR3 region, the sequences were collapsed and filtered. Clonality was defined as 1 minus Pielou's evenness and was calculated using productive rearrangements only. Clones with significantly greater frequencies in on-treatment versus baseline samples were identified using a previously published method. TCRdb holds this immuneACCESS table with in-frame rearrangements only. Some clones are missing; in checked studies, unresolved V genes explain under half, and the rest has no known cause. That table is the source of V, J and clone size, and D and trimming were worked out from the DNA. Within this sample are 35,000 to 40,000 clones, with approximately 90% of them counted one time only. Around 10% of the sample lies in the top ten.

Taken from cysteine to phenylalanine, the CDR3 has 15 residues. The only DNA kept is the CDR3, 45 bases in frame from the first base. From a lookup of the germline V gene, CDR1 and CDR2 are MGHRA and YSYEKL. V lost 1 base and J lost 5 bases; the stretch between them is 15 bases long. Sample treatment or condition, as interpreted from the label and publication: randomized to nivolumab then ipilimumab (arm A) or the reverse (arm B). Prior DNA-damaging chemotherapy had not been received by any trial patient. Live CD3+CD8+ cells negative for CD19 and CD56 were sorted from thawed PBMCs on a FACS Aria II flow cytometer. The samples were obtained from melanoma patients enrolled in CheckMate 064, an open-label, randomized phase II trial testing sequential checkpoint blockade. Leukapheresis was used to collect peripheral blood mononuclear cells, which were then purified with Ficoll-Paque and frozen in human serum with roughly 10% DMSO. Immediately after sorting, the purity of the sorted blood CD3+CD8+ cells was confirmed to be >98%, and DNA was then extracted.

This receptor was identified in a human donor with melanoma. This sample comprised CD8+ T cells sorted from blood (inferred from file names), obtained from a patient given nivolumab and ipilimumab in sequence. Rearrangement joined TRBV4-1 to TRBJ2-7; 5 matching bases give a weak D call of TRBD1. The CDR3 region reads CASSQGGQLSDEQYF. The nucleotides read TGCGCCAGCAGCCAAGGGGGCCAGCTATCGGACGAGCAGTACTTC.